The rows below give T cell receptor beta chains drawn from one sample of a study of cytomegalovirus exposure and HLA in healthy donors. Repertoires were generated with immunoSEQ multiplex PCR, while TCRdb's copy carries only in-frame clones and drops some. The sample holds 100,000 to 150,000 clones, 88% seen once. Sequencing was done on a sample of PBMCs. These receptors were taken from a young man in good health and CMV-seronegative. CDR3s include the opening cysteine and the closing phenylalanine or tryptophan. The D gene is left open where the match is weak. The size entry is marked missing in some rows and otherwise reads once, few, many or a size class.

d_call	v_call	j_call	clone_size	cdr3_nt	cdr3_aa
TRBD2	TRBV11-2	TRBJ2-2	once	TGTGCCAGCAGCTTAGGGACCTTTATTGCGGGAGGGAACACCGGGGAGCTGTTTTTT	CASSLGTFIAGGNTGELFF
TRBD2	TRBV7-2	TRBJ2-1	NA	TGTGCCAGCAGCTTAGGCGGGAGGGCCTACAATGAGCAGTTCTTC	CASSLGGRAYNEQFF
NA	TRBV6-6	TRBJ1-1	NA	TGTGCCAGCAGTTACGGGGGCGCATCCCGAACTGAAGCTTTCTTT	CASSYGGASRTEAFF
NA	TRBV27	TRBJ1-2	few	TGTGCCAGCAGTCGGCGCGGGGGCACCTATGGCTACACCTTC	CASSRRGGTYGYTF
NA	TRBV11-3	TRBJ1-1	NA	TGTGCCAGCAGCACAGGGAACACTGAAGCTTTCTTT	CASSTGNTEAFF
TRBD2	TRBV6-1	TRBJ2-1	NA	TGTGCCAGCAGTAATAGCGGGTCCTACAATGAGCAGTTCTTC	CASSNSGSYNEQFF
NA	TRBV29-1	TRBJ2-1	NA	TGCAGCTCATCTCCGCTAATCTACAATGAGCAGTTCTTC	CSSSPLIYNEQFF
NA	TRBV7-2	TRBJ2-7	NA	TGTGCCAGCAGCCCCGGTAGCCCCGTTTACGAGCAGTACTTC	CASSPGSPVYEQYF
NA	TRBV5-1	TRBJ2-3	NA	TGCGCCAGCAGCTTGGCGCAGGGTAGATCAGATACGCAGTATTTT	CASSLAQGRSDTQYF
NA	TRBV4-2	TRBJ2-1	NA	TGTGCCAGCAGCCCCGAGCGGGTGTACAATGAGCAGTTCTTC	CASSPERVYNEQFF
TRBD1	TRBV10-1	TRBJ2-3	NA	TGCGCCAGCAGAGAGGGGGACAGAAGCACAGATACGCAGTATTTT	CASREGDRSTDTQYF
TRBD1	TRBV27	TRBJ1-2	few	TGTGCCAGCAGTCAACAGGGGGCTCAATACTATGGCTACACCTTC	CASSQQGAQYYGYTF
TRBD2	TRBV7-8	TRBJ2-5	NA	TGTGCCAGCAGCTTTGGAGTGGGACTAGCGGGAGAAGAGACCCAGTACTTC	CASSFGVGLAGEETQYF
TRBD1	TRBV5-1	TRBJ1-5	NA	TGCGCCAGCAGCTTAGAGGGGGCAGGGCAGCCCCAGCATTTT	CASSLEGAGQPQHF
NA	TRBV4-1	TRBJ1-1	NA	TGCGCCAGCAGCCCCAAGGGGCCCACGGCCGCATACACTGAAGCTTTCTTT	CASSPKGPTAAYTEAFF
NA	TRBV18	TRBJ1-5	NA	TGTGCCAGCTCGGGGGGAGACGGCAATCAGCCCCAGCATTTT	CASSGGDGNQPQHF
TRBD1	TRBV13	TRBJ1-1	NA	TGTGCCAGCAGCCACGGGGGACAGGGTGCCACTGAAGCTTTCTTT	CASSHGGQGATEAFF
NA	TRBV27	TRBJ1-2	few	TGTGCCAGCAGAGAAAGAGGGTATGGCTACACCTTC	CASRERGYGYTF
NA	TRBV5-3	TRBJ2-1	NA	TGTGCCAGAAGCCTAACATGGGGGCGGGAGAGCTCCTACAATGAGCAGTTCTTC	CARSLTWGRESSYNEQFF
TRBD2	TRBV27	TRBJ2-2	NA	TGTGCCAGCAGTTTTGTGGGACTAGCGGGAGGGAAACCCCCCGGGGAGCTGTTTTTT	CASSFVGLAGGKPPGELFF
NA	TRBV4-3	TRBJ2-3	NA	TGCGCCAGCAGCCAGGGACTGCGCACAGATACGCAGTATTTT	CASSQGLRTDTQYF
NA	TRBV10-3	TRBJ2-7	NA	TGTGCCATCAGTGAGGCTAGGGAGTCCTACGAGCAGTACTTC	CAISEARESYEQYF
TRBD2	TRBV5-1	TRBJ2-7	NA	TGCGCCAGCAGCTTGTTGACTAGCGGGAGTTCCGAGCAGTACTTC	CASSLLTSGSSEQYF
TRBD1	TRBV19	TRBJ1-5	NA	TGTGCCAGTAGTCCCAGGGGGCAGGGTCAGCCCCAGCATTTT	CASSPRGQGQPQHF
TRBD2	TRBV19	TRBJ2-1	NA	TGTGCCAGTAGTAAACTAGCGGACTACAATGAGCAGTTCTTC	CASSKLADYNEQFF
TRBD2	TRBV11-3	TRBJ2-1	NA	TGTGCCAGCAGCCCCCGGGGAGGGCGGGCCAATGAGCAGTTCTTC	CASSPRGGRANEQFF
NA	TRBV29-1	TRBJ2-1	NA	TGCAGCGTTGAGGCCAGGGAATCCTACAATGAGCAGTTCTTC	CSVEARESYNEQFF
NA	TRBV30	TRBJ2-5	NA	TGTGCCTGGAAGGGACTTGCCAAAGAGACCCAGTACTTC	CAWKGLAKETQYF
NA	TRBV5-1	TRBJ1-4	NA	TGCGCCAGCAGCCCGACGGCAGGGGTGAATGAAAAACTGTTTTTT	CASSPTAGVNEKLFF
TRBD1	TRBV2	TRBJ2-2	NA	TGTGCCAGCAGTGGGACAGGGGAAGGCGGGGAGCTGTTTTTT	CASSGTGEGGELFF
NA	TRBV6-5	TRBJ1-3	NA	TGTGCCAGCAGGTGGACAGCAGACTCTGGAAACACCATATATTTT	CASRWTADSGNTIYF
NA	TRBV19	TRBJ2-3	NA	TGTGCCAGTAGTATTGGAACGGGAGTGATGAGCACAGATACGCAGTATTTT	CASSIGTGVMSTDTQYF
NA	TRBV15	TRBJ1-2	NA	TGTGCCACCAGCGATATTCCCGACAGGACGTCAGGCTACACCTTC	CATSDIPDRTSGYTF
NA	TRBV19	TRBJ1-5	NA	TGTGCCAGTACCTGGGCGGGTAAGGAACAGCCCCAGCATTTT	CASTWAGKEQPQHF
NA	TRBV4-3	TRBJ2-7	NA	TGCGCCAGCAGCCCGCGGCTCCAAGGCGAGCAGTACTTC	CASSPRLQGEQYF
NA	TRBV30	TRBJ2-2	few	TGTGCCTGGAGTGTACCCCTGTGGGTGCGGGTGAACACCGGGGAGCTGTTTTTT	CAWSVPLWVRVNTGELFF
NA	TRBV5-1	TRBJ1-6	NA	TGCGCCAGCAGCTTGGATGTGAAGGGGTTTGGTTCACCCCTCCACTTT	CASSLDVKGFGSPLHF
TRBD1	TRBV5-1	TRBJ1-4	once	TGCGCCAGCAGCTTTACGACAGGGTCAGGGGAAAAACTGTTTTTT	CASSFTTGSGEKLFF
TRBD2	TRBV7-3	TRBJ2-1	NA	TGTGCCAGCAGCTTCAGGACTAGCCCCCTCAATGAGCAGTTCTTC	CASSFRTSPLNEQFF
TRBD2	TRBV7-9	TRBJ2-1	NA	TGTGCCAGCATCCCTAGCGGGAGCGGTGAGCAGTTCTTC	CASIPSGSGEQFF
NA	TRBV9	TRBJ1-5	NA	TGTGCCAGCAGCGTAGGATCGGGACAAGGCAATCAGCCCCAGCATTTT	CASSVGSGQGNQPQHF
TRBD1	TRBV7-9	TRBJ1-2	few	TGTGCCAGCAGCCAGACAGGGATAGGTGGCTACACCTTC	CASSQTGIGGYTF
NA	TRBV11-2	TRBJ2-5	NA	TGTGCCAGCAGCTTAGAGAGCAGGGAAGAGACCCAGTACTTC	CASSLESREETQYF
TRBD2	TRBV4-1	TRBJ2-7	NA	TGCGCCAGCAGCCAAGATTATGCGGGAGGTTCCTACGAGCAGTACTTC	CASSQDYAGGSYEQYF
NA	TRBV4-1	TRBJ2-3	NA	TGCGCCAGCAGCCCACTCTCAGGGTTACCAGCAGATACGCAGTATTTT	CASSPLSGLPADTQYF
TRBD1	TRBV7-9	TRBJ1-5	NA	TGTGCCAGCAGCTCGTGGACAGGGGTGAGCAATCAGCCCCAGCATTTT	CASSSWTGVSNQPQHF
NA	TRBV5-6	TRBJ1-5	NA	TGTGCCAGCAGCTTTGGTCCCCAACATGAGCCTCCGAGGCAGCCCCAGCATTTT	CASSFGPQHEPPRQPQHF
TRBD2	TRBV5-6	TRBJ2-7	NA	TGTGCCAGCAGCTTGACTAGCGGGATCGACGAGCAGTACTTC	CASSLTSGIDEQYF